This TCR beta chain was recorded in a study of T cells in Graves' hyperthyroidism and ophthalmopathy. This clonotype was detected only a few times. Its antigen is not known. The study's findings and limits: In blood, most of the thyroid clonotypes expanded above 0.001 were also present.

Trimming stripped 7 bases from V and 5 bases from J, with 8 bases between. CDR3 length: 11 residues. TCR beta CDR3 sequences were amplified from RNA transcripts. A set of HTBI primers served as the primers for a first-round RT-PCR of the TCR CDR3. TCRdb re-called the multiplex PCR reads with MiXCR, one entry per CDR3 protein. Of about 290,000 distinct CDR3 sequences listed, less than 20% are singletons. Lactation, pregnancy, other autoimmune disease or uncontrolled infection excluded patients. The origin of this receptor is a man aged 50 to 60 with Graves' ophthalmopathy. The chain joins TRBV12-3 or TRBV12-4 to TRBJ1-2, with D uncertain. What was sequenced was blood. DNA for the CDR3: TGTGCCAGCAATCGTCGGTATGGCTACACCTTC. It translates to CASNRRYGYTF.